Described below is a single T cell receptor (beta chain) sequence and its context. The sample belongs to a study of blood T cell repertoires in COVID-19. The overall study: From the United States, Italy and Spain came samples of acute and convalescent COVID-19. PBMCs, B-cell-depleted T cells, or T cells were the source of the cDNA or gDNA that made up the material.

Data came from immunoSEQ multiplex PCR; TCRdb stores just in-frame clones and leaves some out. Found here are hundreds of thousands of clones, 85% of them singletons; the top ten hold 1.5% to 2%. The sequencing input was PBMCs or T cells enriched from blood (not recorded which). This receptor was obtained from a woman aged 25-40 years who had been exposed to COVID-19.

In nucleotides, the CDR3 is TGTGCCACCAGTGATCTCCACAGGGGCCAAGAGACCCAGTACTTC. Encoded protein: CATSDLHRGQETQYF. The rearrangement links TRBV24-1 to TRBJ2-5; TRBD1 agrees at 7 bases. CDR1 KGHDR and CDR2 SFDVKD come from the germline V gene. This CDR3 region has 15 residues. After removal of 3 bases from V and 1 base from J, the junction contained 4 bases not matched to a gene.